This T cell receptor (beta chain) originates from a study of control samples from healthy donors and cancer patients. Sequencing was performed with immunoSEQ multiplex PCR; in TCRdb, only in-frame clones are kept and a portion is missing. In the table there are about 120,000 clones, about 86% of which are singletons. Looked up from germline, CDR1 is SEHNR and CDR2 is FQNEAQ (reference sequence). The CDR3 totals 14 residues. The V end was cut by 5 bases, the J end by 5 bases, with 15 bases between. This receptor was taken from a man aged 25 to 45 in good health. Sequenced input: blood. The chain couples TRBV7-9 to TRBJ1-1; D call uncertain. The CDR3 nucleotides read TGTGCCAGCAGCACGATGGGAGTGGAGACTGAAGCTTTCTTT. Residues: CASSTMGVETEAFF.